The 27 T cell receptor beta chains below come from one sample, sequenced in a study of T cell changes during pregnancy in multiple sclerosis. Data came from immunoSEQ multiplex PCR; TCRdb stores just in-frame clones and leaves some out. This table holds 70,000 to 95,000 clones, 85% to 95% found once. The sample here was peripheral blood, taken in the second trimester of pregnancy. The source is a female donor with multiple sclerosis, enrolled in a pregnancy study.

The chain uses TRBV19 and TRBJ2-3; 10 bases agree with TRBD2. This CDR3 region has 18 residues. Germline loops: CDR1 LNHDA, CDR2 SQIVND (reference sequence). Trimming took 5 bases from V and 2 from J; bases not matched to a gene: 13. The CDR3 loop is CASSPGLAETPFTDTQYF. The CDR3 nucleotides read TGTGCCAGTAGTCCCGGACTAGCGGAGACTCCTTTCACAGATACGCAGTATTTT.

The rearrangement links TRBV6-1 to TRBJ2-5; 11 bases agree with TRBD2. V lost 6 bases and J lost 5; bases outside the gene matches: 5. Germline assignment: CDR1 MNHNS and CDR2 SASEGT. The CDR3 has 14 amino acids. The CDR3 DNA follows: TGTGCCAGCAGACACCTAGCGGGAGGCGAGACCCAGTACTTC. This sequence encodes CASRHLAGGETQYF.

CDR3 bases: TGTGCCAGCAGTTATGGCAGGAATAGCAATCAGCCCCAGCATTTT. It codes for CASSYGRNSNQPQHF. V and J are TRBV6-5 and TRBJ1-5, with D hard to call. Germline V gene sequence: CDR1 MNHEY, CDR2 SVGAGI. This CDR3 region has 15 residues. Trimming shortened V by 3 bases and J by 0 bases, and 9 bases separated the two germline ends.

This rearrangement joins TRBV4-1 to TRBJ2-5, with 11 bases that match TRBD2. Germline CDR1 reads MGHRA; CDR2 reads YSYEKL. V was clipped by 4 bases and J by 1 base; unmatched bases: 5. The CDR3 is 16 residues long. CDR3 sequence (DNA): TGCGCCAGCAGCCGTTCTAGCGGGGGGTCCCAAGAGACCCAGTACTTC. It yields the protein CASSRSSGGSQETQYF.

The chain carries TRBV7-9 and TRBJ2-5; 10 nucleotides align to TRBD2. Germline V gives CDR1 SEHNR, CDR2 FQNEAQ (reference sequence). The trim removed 5 bases at V and 4 bases at J, leaving 16 bases unmatched. The CDR3 runs 18 residues. CDR3 protein: CASSPPEAGGRLGETQYF. In nucleotides, the CDR3 is TGTGCCAGCAGCCCACCGGAAGCGGGAGGGCGGTTGGGAGAGACCCAGTACTTC.

The V gene is TRBV21-1, the J gene TRBJ2-7; the D call of TRBD2 is as the table states it, not checked on the DNA. TRBV21-1 is listed as a pseudogene. CDR3 length: 14 residues. CDR3 bases: TGTGCCAGCCTTGGGCTAGCGCACTCCTACGAGCAGTACTTC. Residues: CASLGLAHSYEQYF.

The J gene is TRBJ1-2, the V gene TRBV9, with 9 bases matching TRBD1. The CDR3 has 14 amino acids. Germline V gene lookup returns CDR1 SGDLS and CDR2 YYNGEE. Unmatched junction bases numbered 8, after V lost 3 bases and J lost 8 bases. The CDR3 sequence is CASSGARTGEGYTF. The CDR3 DNA reads as TGTGCCAGCAGCGGGGCGAGGACAGGGGAAGGCTACACCTTC.

V gene TRBV7-2 combines with J gene TRBJ1-3, with a possible D match to TRBD1 (5 bases). This CDR3 is 15 amino acids long. V was trimmed by 5 bases and J by 0 bases, leaving 11 bases between them. The V gene's germline CDR1 is SGHTA and CDR2 FQGNSA. CDR3 in DNA: TGTGCCAGCAGCCGACAGTCTAACTCTGGAAACACCATATATTTT. This translates into CASSRQSNSGNTIYF.

This chain uses TRBV5-1 with TRBJ1-6; D gene ambiguous. From germline, CDR1 is SGHRS and CDR2 YFSETQ. V lost 2 bases and J lost 7, with 10 bases in between. The CDR3 covers 14 residues. Here the CDR3 reads CASSFEGLNSPLHF. The DNA of the CDR3 is TGCGCCAGCAGCTTTGAGGGCTTGAATTCACCCCTCCACTTT.

This chain uses TRBV5-4 with TRBJ2-5, with TRBD2 matching over 11 bases. The germline V gene encodes CDR1 SGHNT and CDR2 YYREEE (reference sequence). V shed 1 base and J 4 bases; nucleotides not matched to a gene: 3. The length of the CDR3 is 15 residues. For the CDR3, the DNA is TGTGCCAGCAGCTTGTCACTAGCGGGGGTAGAGACCCAGTACTTC. It encodes CASSLSLAGVETQYF.

Comments on this clone: Because the CDR3's place on the DNA is in doubt, the DNA is left out and the CDR3 is given as listed by TCRdb. The J gene is TRBJ2-4, the V gene TRBV29-1; the table calls TRBD2, which could not be checked here. The CDR3 totals 14 residues, both ends included. Germline values: CDR1 SQVTM, CDR2 ANQGSEA. CDR3 protein: CSVATGTSGGPAYF.

The chain is built from TRBV2 and TRBJ2-1; tentative D call: TRBD1 (5 bases). With 4 bases removed from V and 0 bases from J, the gap between germline ends came to 13 bases. The CDR3 has 16 residues. Looked up from germline, CDR1 is SNHLY and CDR2 is FYNNEI. The CDR3 here is CASSGSGQSSYNEQFF. In nucleotides, the CDR3 is TGTGCCAGCAGTGGCTCAGGGCAGAGCTCCTACAATGAGCAGTTCTTC.

This chain uses TRBV9 with TRBJ2-2; the match to TRBD2 covers 8 bases. CDR1 and CDR2 (germline): SGDLS, YYNGEE. V dropped 3 bases and J dropped 1; count of bases not matched to a gene: 2. This CDR3 comprises 15 residues. In DNA form, the CDR3 reads TGTGCCAGCAGCGGGGCGGGGGGGAACACCGGGGAGCTGTTTTTT. It specifies CASSGAGGNTGELFF.

The chain employs TRBV7-9 and TRBJ1-5; possible D gene TRBD1, 6 bases. Germline-derived CDR1 and CDR2 are SEHNR and FQNEAQ (reference sequence). Between the trimmed V and J ends, which lost 5 bases and 7 bases, there was a span of 9 bases. This CDR3 is built from 12 residues. The CDR3, as DNA: TGTGCCAGCAGCCCCACAGGGCAGCCCCAGCATTTT. Protein: CASSPTGQPQHF. Combining the CDR3 with reference TRBV7-9 and TRBJ1-5 gives the whole variable domain DTGVSQNPRHKITKRGQNVTFRCDPISEHNRLYWYRQTLGQGPEFLTYFQNEAQLEKSRLLSDRFSAERPKGSFSTLEIQRTEQGDSAMYLCASSPTGQPQHFGDGTRLSIL.

The chain is built from TRBV15 and TRBJ1-5, with 7 nucleotides matching TRBD1. CDR1 LNHNV and CDR2 YYDKDF come from the germline V gene (reference sequence). Trimming cost V 2 bases and J 9 bases; bases outside gene matches: 16. The CDR3 spans 17 residues. The CDR3 DNA reads as TGTGCCACCAGCAGAATTCCGGACAGGTCGGTCTTTATGCCCCAGCATTTT. It is translated as CATSRIPDRSVFMPQHF. Full variable domain (outside the CDR3, taken from reference TRBV15 and TRBJ1-5): DAMVIQNPRYQVTQFGKPVTLSCSQTLNHNVMYWYQQKSSQAPKLLFHYYDKDFNNEADTPDNFQSRRPNTSFCFLDIRSPGLGDTAMYLCATSRIPDRSVFMPQHFGDGTRLSIL.

The chain combines TRBV9 with TRBJ2-3; 10 bases agree with TRBD2. J lost 4 bases, V lost 0 bases, and 11 bases had no gene match. The CDR3 spans 18 residues. CDR1 and CDR2 (germline): SGDLS, YYNGEE. In nucleotides, the CDR3 is TGTGCCAGCAGCGTAGAGGGGGCTAGCGGGAGTTCGGCAGATACGCAGTATTTT. Translated: CASSVEGASGSSADTQYF. Variable domain in full (rest from reference TRBV9 and TRBJ2-3): DSGVTQTPKHLITATGQRVTLRCSPRSGDLSVYWYQQSLDQGLQFLIQYYNGEERAKGNILERFSAQQFPDLHSELNLSSLELGDSALYFCASSVEGASGSSADTQYFGPGTRLTVL.

Notes on this clone: It is unclear where the CDR3 begins or ends on the DNA, so no DNA is shown, and the CDR3 is as TCRdb lists it. This sequence joins TRBV19 and TRBJ2-3; the D call of TRBD2 is as the table states it, not checked on the DNA. Inclusive of both ends, the CDR3 amounts to 14 amino acids. CDR1 and CDR2 from the germline V gene are LNHDA and SQIVND (reference sequence). The CDR3 region is CASTSGLHTDTQYF.

The V call is TRBV11-2, the J call TRBJ1-1; D not resolved. V was cut by 1 base and J by 12 bases, with 9 bases left in between. The germline V gene has CDR1 SGHAT and CDR2 FQNNGV. The CDR3 loop spans 11 amino acids. Here the CDR3 DNA reads TGTGCCAGCAGCTTAGGGGCCCTCTCTTTCTTT. Its translation: CASSLGALSFF.

The J gene is TRBJ2-2, the V gene TRBV5-1; TRBD2 matches at 7 bases. Per germline, CDR1 SGHRS and CDR2 YFSETQ. With 2 bases clipped from V and 4 bases from J, the junction kept 8 bases outside the gene matches. This CDR3 is built from 16 residues. CDR3 sequence reads: CASSLVRGGSTGELFF. DNA of the CDR3: TGCGCCAGCAGCTTAGTGAGGGGAGGGAGCACCGGGGAGCTGTTTTTT.

The sample holds one count of this clone. This sequence joins TRBV11-2 and TRBJ1-3; D gene unclear. The CDR3 is 14 amino acids. V gave up 6 bases and J gave up 4 bases, with 13 bases separating them. The germline CDR1 and CDR2 sequences are SGHAT and FQNNGV. The CDR3 sequence is CASSFLRSGNTIYF. The DNA for the CDR3 is TGTGCCAGCAGTTTTCTCAGGTCAGGAAACACCATATATTTT.

This chain links TRBV28 with TRBJ1-4; 9 positions match TRBD1. The V and J ends lost 6 bases and 6 bases, in that order; junction bases with no gene match: 5. This CDR3 comprises 14 residues. Germline CDR1 MDHEN, CDR2 SYDVKM. The CDR3 region has the DNA TGTGCCAGCAGCCCGACAGGGGGTGATGAAAAACTGTTTTTT. Translation: CASSPTGGDEKLFF.

The rearrangement links TRBV6-1 to TRBJ1-3; no clear D. The CDR3 sequence is 16 residues long. Per germline, CDR1 MNHNS and CDR2 SASEGT. V shed 4 bases and J shed 0 bases, with 13 bases lying between them. CDR3 residues: CASSVGAIYSGNTIYF. DNA for the CDR3: TGTGCCAGCAGTGTCGGTGCCATCTACTCTGGAAACACCATATATTTT.

J is TRBJ1-1 and V is TRBV13; 8 bases align to TRBD1. V lost 5 bases to trimming and J lost 5 bases; unmatched junction nucleotides: 4. The CDR3 consists of 13 residues. In germline, CDR1 is PRHDT, CDR2 FYEKMQ (reference sequence). The chain's CDR3 is CASSPQGGTEAFF. CDR3 nucleotide sequence: TGTGCCAGCAGCCCACAGGGGGGGACTGAAGCTTTCTTT. Drawing the rest from reference TRBV13 and TRBJ1-1, the complete variable domain is AAGVIQSPRHLIKEKRETATLKCYPIPRHDTVYWYQQGPGQDPQFLISFYEKMQSDKGSIPDRFSAQQFSDYHSELNMSSLELGDSALYFCASSPQGGTEAFFGQGTRLTVV.

The chain is built from TRBV5-4 and TRBJ2-3; TRBD2 matches 9 bases. The CDR3 totals 17 residues. The V segment lost 1 base and the J segment 1 base; nucleotides outside the gene matches: 7. Germline CDR1 and CDR2: SGHNT and YYREEE (reference sequence). The CDR3 reads CASSLLLAGGGTDTQYF. The CDR3, as DNA: TGTGCCAGCAGCTTGCTATTGGCGGGGGGGGGCACAGATACGCAGTATTTT.

V is TRBV19 and J is TRBJ1-5, with D uncertain. There are 17 residues in the CDR3. Trimming pared 8 bases from V and 0 bases from J, leaving 20 bases between. CDR1 is LNHDA, CDR2 SQIVND, per germline (reference sequence). The CDR3 loop is CASAKRGKLSSNQPQHF. The DNA for the CDR3 is TGTGCCAGTGCCAAACGGGGAAAGCTTTCTAGCAATCAGCCCCAGCATTTT. Based on the CDR3 plus reference TRBV19 and TRBJ1-5, the full variable domain is DGGITQSPKYLFRKEGQNVTLSCEQNLNHDAMYWYRQDPGQGLRLIYYSQIVNDFQKGDIAEGYSVSREKKESFPLTVTSAQKNPTAFYLCASAKRGKLSSNQPQHFGDGTRLSIL.

The CDR3 DNA sequence: TGTGCCAGTAGTATCCCCGGACTTTCTAGCGGGGAAGAGACCCAGTACTTC. It specifies CASSIPGLSSGEETQYF. The V gene is TRBV19, the J gene TRBJ2-5; 9 nucleotides align to TRBD2. The CDR3 runs 17 residues. The germline V gene has CDR1 LNHDA and CDR2 SQIVND (reference sequence). V gave up 3 bases and J gave up 3 bases; unmatched junction bases: 11.

The chain has TRBV30 and TRBJ2-7; 9 bases match TRBD1. Germline loops: CDR1 GTSNPN, CDR2 SVGIG (reference sequence). V lost 5 bases and J lost 7; bases outside the gene matches: 9. There are 13 residues in the CDR3. This chain's CDR3 is CAWQGTGRGEQYF. The CDR3 DNA reads TGTGCCTGGCAGGGGACAGGGAGGGGGGAGCAGTACTTC.